Below are 11 T cell receptor beta chains sequenced from a single sample in a study of CD8+ T cells in alopecia areata. Following RNA extraction, reverse transcription yielded cDNA that acted as the sequencing template. This table comes from immunoSEQ multiplex PCR, and its TCRdb copy is limited to in-frame clones, with some not included. The sample yields 90,000 to 130,000 clones, almost 60% seen once. The sequenced material came from CD8+ T cells sorted from blood. These receptor sequences come from a human donor in good health.

This clone has a single count. This chain joins TRBV25-1 and TRBJ2-1; the match to TRBD1 covers 12 bases. The junction had 11 bases not matched to a gene; V was cut back by 2 bases and J by 6 bases. Germline CDR1 and CDR2: MGHDK and SYGVNS. This CDR3 has 18 residues. CDR3 protein: CASSEGFWGDRGLNEQFF. The DNA of the CDR3 is TGTGCCAGCAGTGAAGGTTTTTGGGGGGACAGGGGGCTCAATGAGCAGTTCTTC.

The chain has TRBV13 and TRBJ2-3; D possibly corresponds to TRBD2 (6 bases). The germline CDR1 and CDR2 sequences are PRHDT and FYEKMQ (reference sequence). The CDR3 totals 13 residues. The V and J ends lost 5 bases and 4 bases respectively, with 10 bases between them. The CDR3 sequence is CASSQGLSDTQYF. CDR3 nucleotides: TGTGCCAGCAGCCAAGGACTATCAGATACGCAGTATTTT.

The genes are TRBV6-5 and TRBJ2-7, with D perhaps TRBD1 or TRBD2 (5 bases each). V shed 0 bases and J shed 6 bases, with 15 bases lying between them. Germline V gene data show CDR1 as MNHEY and CDR2 as SVGAGI. This CDR3 contains 15 residues. CDR3 DNA: TGTGCCAGCAGTTACTCGGGGGAACAGCTCATCGAGCAGTACTTC. This codes for CASSYSGEQLIEQYF.

This clone was picked up a small number of times. V gene TRBV9 combines with J gene TRBJ2-3; no clear D. V was trimmed by 3 bases and J by 2 bases, leaving 16 bases between them. Germline values: CDR1 SGDLS, CDR2 YYNGEE. This CDR3 comprises 16 residues. The CDR3 DNA follows: TGTGCCAGCAGCGACGCGGTGGACCGTTACACAGATACGCAGTATTTT. Translated: CASSDAVDRYTDTQYF.

The chain uses TRBV9 and TRBJ2-3, with D possibly TRBD2 on 5 matching bases. Trimming left V 3 bases short and J 2 bases short, with 19 bases between. CDR1 is SGDLS, CDR2 YYNGEE, per germline. The CDR3 consists of 17 residues. This CDR3 reads CASSAPASSPFTDTQYF. The CDR3 DNA is TGTGCCAGCAGCGCGCCCGCTAGCTCTCCCTTCACAGATACGCAGTATTTT.

This chain uses TRBV29-1 with TRBJ2-1, with D possibly TRBD2 on 6 matching bases. The CDR3 totals 16 residues. Trimming took 1 base from V and 0 from J, leaving 13 bases between them. Germline CDR1 and CDR2: SQVTM and ANQGSEA. In DNA form, the CDR3 reads TGCAGCGTTGAAGTCGAGGACGGGAGCTCCTACAATGAGCAGTTCTTC. Residues: CSVEVEDGSSYNEQFF.

Points on this clone: The sample has other DNA sequences that encode this CDR3 too. The chain couples TRBV19 to TRBJ2-1; 10 bases line up with TRBD2. The germline V gene encodes CDR1 LNHDA and CDR2 SQIVND (reference sequence). J lost 7 bases, V lost 3 bases, and 6 bases had no gene match. The CDR3 covers 15 residues. CDR3 nucleotides: TGTGCCAGTAGTATGGGTAGCGGGGGGTTAAATGAGCAGTTCTTC. Residues: CASSMGSGGLNEQFF.

Only a few counts were recorded for this clone. The rearrangement links TRBV19 to TRBJ2-1, with D unresolved. The length of the CDR3 is 12 residues. Per the germline V gene, CDR1 is LNHDA and CDR2 is SQIVND (reference sequence). V lost 6 bases to trimming and J lost 3 bases, with 6 bases between them. CDR3 in amino acids: CASRAGYNEQFF. The CDR3 nucleotides read TGTGCCAGTAGAGCCGGCTACAATGAGCAGTTCTTC.

This CDR3 is CASSQVTYSDPGNYGYTF. CDR3 coding DNA: TGTGCCAGCAGCCAAGTCACATATTCAGATCCAGGGAACTATGGCTACACCTTC. The rearrangement links TRBV4-2 to TRBJ1-2, with D tentatively TRBD1 (5 bases). The CDR3 is made up of 18 amino acids. V lost 1 base to trimming and J lost 2 bases, with 20 bases between them. Germline V gene lookup returns CDR1 LGHNA and CDR2 YNFKEQ.

To note about this clone: The junction and the germline gene differ at one end; a read error may be behind it. The gene calls are TRBV7-7 and TRBJ2-5, with D tentatively TRBD2 (7 bases). The CDR3 runs 14 residues. The V gene's germline CDR1 is SSHAT and CDR2 FNYEAQ (reference sequence). The CDR3 is CASSWGGRQETQYF. The CDR3 DNA reads TGTGCTAGCAGCTGGGGGGGGCGACAAGAGACCCAGTACTTC.

V and J are TRBV6-6 and TRBJ2-5; 11 bases align to TRBD2. Per germline, CDR1 MNHNY and CDR2 SVGAGI (reference sequence). J lost 1 base, V lost 2 bases, and 3 bases had no gene match. This CDR3 is 16 amino acids long. The CDR3 region is CASSYTSGGLQETQYF. The CDR3 DNA is TGTGCCAGCAGTTACACTAGCGGGGGCCTCCAAGAGACCCAGTACTTC.